Following are 3 T cell receptor beta chains from one sample sequenced in a study of cytomegalovirus exposure and HLA in healthy donors. This PCR relied on a set of 60 Vbeta primers and 13 Jbeta primers. Generated by immunoSEQ multiplex PCR, the TCRdb table keeps only in-frame clones and is missing some. The sample has about 160,000 clones; approximately 75% are singletons. Sequences were obtained from PBMCs. The receptors originated from a man aged 50 to 59 in good health and CMV-seropositive.

CDR3 DNA sequence: TGCGCCAGCAGCCAAGATTCAGGGTATGGTGGAAACACCATATATTTT. It translates to CASSQDSGYGGNTIYF. The V gene is TRBV4-3, the J gene TRBJ1-3; D is possibly TRBD1 (5 bases). The CDR3 contains 16 residues. The germline V and J ends were trimmed by 0 bases and 3 bases, with 12 bases remaining between them. Germline V gene lookup returns CDR1 LGHNA and CDR2 YSLEER.

The chain couples TRBV29-1 to TRBJ2-4; 8 bases fit TRBD2. The CDR3 totals 12 residues. After removal of 2 bases from V and 12 bases from J, the junction contained 6 bases not matched to a gene. Germline V lookup: CDR1 SQVTM, CDR2 ANQGSEA. The CDR3 protein is CSVESLRGGQYF. CDR3 nucleotides: TGCAGCGTTGAAAGCTTACGGGGGGGTCAGTACTTC.

The chain combines TRBV30 with TRBJ1-3, with a weak D call TRBD1 (6 bases). V dropped 3 bases and J dropped 0 bases, with 12 bases sitting between them. The CDR3 is 15 amino acids. Germline V gives CDR1 GTSNPN, CDR2 SVGIG (reference sequence). CDR3 residues: CAWRYRAYSGNTIYF. CDR3 coding DNA: TGTGCCTGGAGGTACAGGGCCTACTCTGGAAACACCATATATTTT.